The 29 T cell receptor beta chains given below trace back to one sample, sequenced in a study of OX40 agonist ivuxolimab in advanced cancers. Some clones are missing from TCRdb's copy, which holds only in-frame ones; the method was immunoSEQ multiplex PCR. The sample carries tens of thousands of clones, approximately 78% recorded once. Sequenced here: CD4+ or CD8+ T cells sorted from blood, sampled in a trial of the OX40 agonist ivuxolimab. The receptors here all came from an adult with an advanced solid tumor such as melanoma, head and neck, liver or kidney cancer.

The V and J genes are TRBV29-1 and TRBJ1-4; the D gene is possibly TRBD1 (6 bases). The CDR3 covers 14 residues. Per the germline V gene, CDR1 is SQVTM and CDR2 is ANQGSEA. V was clipped by 4 bases and J by 4 bases, with 13 bases between them. This CDR3 is CSVGRGGGNEKLFF. The CDR3 region has the DNA TGCAGCGTTGGAAGAGGGGGGGGTAATGAAAAACTGTTTTTT.

V is TRBV5-1 and J is TRBJ2-7; 8 bases are shared with TRBD1. V shed 1 base, J shed 3 bases, and the junction held 3 bases outside the gene matches. Germline CDR1 SGHRS, CDR2 YFSETQ. The CDR3 consists of 14 residues. The DNA of the CDR3 is TGCGCCAGCAGCTTGACGGGACAGGACTACGAGCAGTACTTC. Translation gives CASSLTGQDYEQYF. Looking up the rest from reference TRBV5-1 and TRBJ2-7 gives the full variable domain: KAGVTQTPRYLIKTRGQQVTLSCSPISGHRSVSWYQQTPGQGLQFLFEYFSETQRNKGNFPGRFSGRQFSNSRSEMNVSTLELGDSALYLCASSLTGQDYEQYFGPGTRLTVT.

For the CDR3, the DNA is TGTGCCAGCACTAGGGAGGGGGCCAAAAACATTCAGTACTTC. Translated, it gives CASTREGAKNIQYF. This chain uses TRBV2 with TRBJ2-4, with 7 positions matching TRBD2. Germline CDR1 is SNHLY and CDR2 is FYNNEI. The CDR3 is 14 residues long. The ends lost 7 bases at V and 1 base at J; junction bases unmatched: 4.

The chain combines TRBV28 with TRBJ2-1; D is perhaps TRBD1 or TRBD2 (6 bases each). The length of the CDR3 is 16 residues. CDR1 MDHEN and CDR2 SYDVKM come from the germline V gene. Trimming left V 2 bases short and J 0 bases short, with 11 bases between. The CDR3 loop reads CASSLIGGGSYNEQFF. The CDR3 DNA reads TGTGCCAGCAGTTTAATCGGGGGCGGCTCCTACAATGAGCAGTTCTTC.

The V gene is TRBV7-2, the J gene TRBJ1-5, with TRBD1 identical over 10 bases. V lost 1 base and J lost 6; bases outside the gene matches: 6. The CDR3 extends over 16 amino acids. Germline V gives CDR1 SGHTA, CDR2 FQGNSA. This CDR3 is CASSLVRGQGSQPQHF. In nucleotides, the CDR3 is TGTGCCAGCAGCTTAGTCAGGGGACAGGGGAGTCAGCCCCAGCATTTT.

This chain uses TRBV5-4 with TRBJ2-5; the match to TRBD2 covers 9 bases. CDR1 is SGHNT and CDR2 is YYREEE in the germline V gene (reference sequence). This CDR3 is 14 amino acids long. V was pared by 3 bases and J by 3 bases, with 3 bases of the junction left unmatched. CDR3: CASSYRLAEETQYF. The CDR3 nucleotides are TGTGCCAGCAGCTACCGACTAGCGGAAGAGACCCAGTACTTC. Full variable domain (remainder filled in from reference TRBV5-4 and TRBJ2-5): ETGVTQSPTHLIKTRGQQVTLRCSSQSGHNTVSWYQQALGQGPQFIFQYYREEENGRGNFPPRFSGLQFPNYSSELNVNALELDDSALYLCASSYRLAEETQYFGPGTRLLVL.

This chain joins TRBV18 and TRBJ2-3; 8 bases are shared with TRBD1. CDR1 is KGHSH and CDR2 is LQKENI in the germline V gene. The CDR3 loop spans 14 amino acids. V dropped 6 bases and J dropped 1; count of bases not matched to a gene: 3. This CDR3 is CASSLTGGTDTQYF. The CDR3 DNA reads as TGTGCCAGCTCGCTGACAGGGGGCACAGATACGCAGTATTTT. The whole variable domain, filled in from reference TRBV18 and TRBJ2-3, reads NAGVMQNPRHLVRRRGQEARLRCSPMKGHSHVYWYRQLPEEGLKFMVYLQKENIIDESGMPKERFSAEFPKEGPSILRIQQVVRGDSAAYFCASSLTGGTDTQYFGPGTRLTVL.

The V call is TRBV6-6, the J call TRBJ2-3; the D is unclear. Germline-derived CDR1 and CDR2 are MNHNY and SVGAGI (reference sequence). V was shortened by 6 bases and J by 2 bases, with 6 bases between the two germline ends. The CDR3 loop spans 12 amino acids. For the CDR3, the DNA is TGTGCCAGCAGCCCAACCACAGATACGCAGTATTTT. Amino acid sequence: CASSPTTDTQYF.

The chain is built from TRBV28 and TRBJ2-5, with 10 bases fitting TRBD2. Trimming took 4 bases from V and 5 from J; bases not matched to a gene: 13. Germline assignment: CDR1 MDHEN and CDR2 SYDVKM. The CDR3 runs 17 residues. The CDR3 is CASSSNSGRANSETQYF. The CDR3 nucleotides read TGTGCCAGCAGTTCCAACAGCGGGAGGGCCAACTCGGAGACCCAGTACTTC.

This chain links TRBV4-1 with TRBJ2-1; the D is unclear. V lost 8 bases and J 5 bases, leaving 4 bases between the germline ends. CDR3 length equals 10 residues. CDR1 and CDR2 from the germline V gene are MGHRA and YSYEKL. DNA of the CDR3: TGCGCCAGCGGAAACAATGAGCAGTTCTTC. Translation: CASGNNEQFF.

This clone came up a few times. The chain uses TRBV7-8 and TRBJ2-1; D gene uncertain. Germline V lookup: CDR1 SGHVS, CDR2 FQNEAQ. The CDR3 is made up of 15 amino acids. Trimming removed 2 bases from V and 11 bases from J, with 19 bases in between. Here the CDR3 reads CASSLRSATGWQQFF. The CDR3, as DNA: TGTGCCAGCAGCTTACGTTCGGCTACCGGGTGGCAGCAGTTCTTC.

Only a few counts were recorded for this clone. The chain couples TRBV5-1 to TRBJ2-3; D gene ambiguous. The V end lost 4 bases, the J end lost 4 bases, and 16 bases lay between the germline ends. The CDR3 has 15 residues. CDR1 is SGHRS and CDR2 is YFSETQ in the germline V gene. The CDR3 DNA reads TGCGCCAGCAGCCGGTGGGCACTGGTTGCAGATACGCAGTATTTT. Amino acids: CASSRWALVADTQYF.

The chain's CDR3 is CASSFGAARTNEKLFF. The CDR3 coding sequence is TGTGCCAGCAGCTTCGGCGCGGCTCGAACTAATGAAAAACTGTTTTTT. The chain is built from TRBV5-5 and TRBJ1-4; D ambiguous. The germline CDR1 and CDR2 sequences are SGHKS and YYEKEE (reference sequence). This CDR3 comprises 16 residues. V was shortened by 2 bases and J by 1 base, with 12 bases between the two germline ends. The entire variable domain, with the rest obtained from reference TRBV5-5 and TRBJ1-4, is as follows: DAGVTQSPTHLIKTRGQQVTLRCSPISGHKSVSWYQQVLGQGPQFIFQYYEKEERGRGNFPDRFSARQFPNYSSELNVNALLLGDSALYLCASSFGAARTNEKLFFGSGTQLSVL.

The chain recombines TRBV29-1 with TRBJ2-3; D is unresolved. The CDR3 length is 13 residues. Germline CDR1 and CDR2: SQVTM and ANQGSEA. Trimming left V 4 bases short and J 0 bases short, with 8 bases between. CDR3 loop: CSVVPSSTDTQYF. The CDR3 DNA sequence: TGCAGCGTTGTTCCGTCTAGCACAGATACGCAGTATTTT.

The J gene is TRBJ2-1, the V gene TRBV5-1; no reliable D call. CDR3 length: 11 residues. Trimming stripped 1 base from V and 9 bases from J, with 5 bases between. In germline, CDR1 is SGHRS, CDR2 YFSETQ. The CDR3 here is CASSLFSEQFF. CDR3 bases: TGCGCCAGCAGCTTGTTTTCTGAGCAGTTCTTC.

V and J are TRBV19 and TRBJ1-2; 7 bases line up with TRBD1. This CDR3 comprises 15 residues. Per the germline V gene, CDR1 is LNHDA and CDR2 is SQIVND (reference sequence). J was trimmed by 4 bases and V by 5 bases; bases with no gene match: 10. The CDR3 sequence is CASSDLGQVGYGYTF. The CDR3 DNA is TGTGCCAGTAGTGACCTTGGACAGGTCGGCTATGGCTACACCTTC.

The chain has TRBV6-5 and TRBJ1-2; 9 bases fit TRBD1. The CDR3 runs to 16 residues. CDR1 MNHEY and CDR2 SVGAGI come from the germline V gene. Trimming removed 4 bases from V and 2 bases from J; junction bases left unmatched: 8. The CDR3 region is CASSSPQGARNYGYTF. The CDR3 nucleotides are TGTGCCAGCAGTTCACCACAGGGGGCGCGGAACTATGGCTACACCTTC.

This rearrangement joins TRBV19 to TRBJ1-2; 9 bases map to TRBD1. The CDR3 is made up of 15 amino acids. J lost 6 bases, V lost 6 bases, and 11 bases had no gene match. CDR1 and CDR2 from the germline V gene are LNHDA and SQIVND (reference sequence). The CDR3 region has the DNA TGTGCCAGTAGGGTCACAGGGGGCGGACGGGATGGCTACACCTTC. Translated: CASRVTGGGRDGYTF.

This clone was observed a single time. Other DNA sequences from this sample encode an identical CDR3 as well. The V gene is TRBV18, the J gene TRBJ1-2; D gene ambiguous. CDR1 KGHSH and CDR2 LQKENI come from the germline V gene. The CDR3 contains 14 residues. The V end lost 2 bases, the J end lost 2 bases, and 9 bases lay between the germline ends. CDR3 sequence reads: CASSPTTENYGYTF. As DNA, the CDR3 is TGTGCCAGCTCACCAACGACGGAAAACTATGGCTACACCTTC.

The chain couples TRBV7-9 to TRBJ2-2, with a possible D match to TRBD1 (7 bases). The CDR3 has 15 amino acids. CDR1 is SEHNR, CDR2 FQNEAQ, per germline (reference sequence). Trimming shortened V by 7 bases and J by 4 bases, and 16 bases separated the two germline ends. This CDR3 is CASIRGGGITGELFF. CDR3 coding DNA: TGTGCCAGCATCCGTGGAGGGGGCATCACCGGGGAGCTGTTTTTT.

The rearrangement joins TRBV7-2 to TRBJ1-1; 9 bases align to TRBD1. Per the germline V gene, CDR1 is SGHTA and CDR2 is FQGNSA. The length of the CDR3 is 17 residues. The J segment lost 2 bases and the V segment lost 2 bases, leaving 9 bases of the junction unmatched. The CDR3 nucleotides are TGTGCCAGCAGCTTAAGCGGGACAGGGCTCCTTAACACTGAAGCTTTCTTT. This codes for CASSLSGTGLLNTEAFF.

The chain recombines TRBV28 with TRBJ2-1; D not certain. V lost 3 bases, J lost 0 bases, and 12 bases lay in between. Germline CDR1 reads MDHEN; CDR2 reads SYDVKM. CDR3 size: 16 residues. The CDR3 protein is CASSFLLKSSYNEQFF. CDR3 coding DNA: TGTGCCAGCAGTTTTCTGTTGAAGAGCTCCTACAATGAGCAGTTCTTC.

CDR3 nucleotides: TGTGCCAGCTCCCTCGTTTCTCAGTCTAGGACACCGAACACTGAAGCTTTCTTT. Its protein product is CASSLVSQSRTPNTEAFF. V gene TRBV18 combines with J gene TRBJ1-1, with D tentatively TRBD1 (5 bases). V lost 6 bases to trimming and J lost 1 base, with 24 bases between them. CDR3 length: 18 residues. Germline V gene lookup returns CDR1 KGHSH and CDR2 LQKENI.

This rearrangement joins TRBV4-1 to TRBJ1-5; D uncertain. Germline CDR1 MGHRA, CDR2 YSYEKL. Trimming took 4 bases from V and 3 from J, leaving 13 bases between them. This CDR3 is 15 amino acids long. The CDR3 here is CASSPQQTPNQPQHF. The CDR3 DNA sequence: TGCGCCAGCAGCCCCCAACAGACCCCCAATCAGCCCCAGCATTTT.

This chain links TRBV4-1 with TRBJ1-3; D is uncertain. Per the germline V gene, CDR1 is MGHRA and CDR2 is YSYEKL. Between the trimmed V and J ends, which lost 0 bases and 0 bases, there was a span of 15 bases. The CDR3 is 18 residues long. CDR3 DNA: TGCGCCAGCAGCCAAGATCGATTACTCCTTAACTCTGGAAACACCATATATTTT. It specifies CASSQDRLLLNSGNTIYF.

J is TRBJ1-3 and V is TRBV28; TRBD1 matches at 12 bases. The CDR3 totals 15 residues. From germline, CDR1 is MDHEN and CDR2 SYDVKM. Trimming took 4 bases from V and 4 from J; bases not matched to a gene: 2. In DNA, the CDR3 is TGTGCCAGCAGTTGGGACAGGGGGCACGGAAACACCATATATTTT. Translated: CASSWDRGHGNTIYF.

The chain links TRBV14 to TRBJ1-2, with D possibly being TRBD1 (6 bases). Germline assignment: CDR1 SGHDN and CDR2 FVKESK. The CDR3 contains 16 residues. The V end was cut by 0 bases, the J end by 4 bases, with 15 bases between. CDR3 sequence reads: CASSQDGGARRYGYTF. The CDR3 region has the DNA TGTGCCAGCAGCCAAGATGGGGGGGCGCGTCGCTATGGCTACACCTTC.

A single count supports this clone. CDR3 coding DNA: TGTGCCAGCAGCCTTAGCGGGGTTCAGGATACGCAGTATTTT. It translates to CASSLSGVQDTQYF. This chain links TRBV7-9 with TRBJ2-3, with TRBD2 matching 8 bases. Germline CDR1 and CDR2: SEHNR and FQNEAQ (reference sequence). The CDR3 is 14 amino acids. V lost 5 bases, J lost 6 bases, and 7 bases stayed unmatched.

This clone was counted once. The CDR3 DNA reads TGCGCCAGCAGCTTGGTTGCCAGGGGGCTTAATGGCTACACCTTC. This sequence encodes CASSLVARGLNGYTF. This chain links TRBV5-1 with TRBJ1-2; 8 bases match TRBD1. J was trimmed by 6 bases and V by 0 bases; bases with no gene match: 7. Germline CDR1 reads SGHRS; CDR2 reads YFSETQ. CDR3 size: 15 residues.